The clone carrying this T cell receptor beta chain was detected many times. Stated time point: newly diagnosed GD, antithyroid drugs for less than 3 months. From RNA extracted from PBMCs, the TCR library was made. This sample was taken from a study of regulatory T cells in long-lasting Graves disease. About the study: Graves' patients, diagnosed recently, had received antithyroid drugs under 3 months.

The CDR3 length is 12 residues. With 5 bases clipped from V and 14 bases from J, the junction kept 7 bases outside the gene matches. CDR1 is SGHNT and CDR2 is YENEEA in the germline V gene. CDR3 regions were amplified by Arm-PCR using iRepertoire HTBI primers to build TCR beta libraries. TCRdb reprocessed the multiplex PCR reads via MiXCR and lists one record per CDR3 protein. Among under 300,000 distinct CDR3 sequences listed, 18% were seen once. These data also featured in a second study, about T cells in Graves' hyperthyroidism and ophthalmopathy.

This chain uses TRBV11-3 with TRBJ1-3; 9 bases are a match to TRBD1. Sequencing was performed on peripheral blood mononuclear cells (PBMCs), taken at new diagnosis, from a patient treated with antithyroid drugs. The receptor's source is a woman in her twenties or thirties with Graves disease. The DNA for the CDR3 is TGTGCCAGCAGCGGATCCGGGACAGGGCTATATTTT. Its translation is CASSGSGTGLYF.